The TCR beta chain under discussion was sequenced for a study of blood T cell repertoires in COVID-19 (TCRdb year 2020). In the study overall: Samples from collaborators originated in the United States, Italy and Spain and spanned both the acute and convalescent phases of COVID-19. The material from the prospective study consisted of cDNA or gDNA derived from T cells, B-cell-depleted T cells, or PBMCs. Subjects who had been exposed to COVID-19, were actively infected with it, or had recovered from it provided the deeply sampled blood TCRbeta repertoires that made up the dataset. The repertoires were made available in a free public database intended to serve as a resource for research on the immune response to SARS-CoV-2. The samples were drawn from two sources: the first 160 participants of the ongoing ImmuneRACE study, and 1,000 to 1,500 subjects contributed by 6 global collaborators. Sample metadata almost always included a de-identified subject ID, COVID-19 status, age in years and sex. HLA class I and class II types, where available, came from metadata supplied by the sample provider rather than from assay-based typing.

TCRbeta CDR3 regions were amplified from genomic DNA using the immunoSEQ Assay, a bias-controlled multiplex PCR. Under the source paper's analysis protocol: Within the assay, amplification of reference gene primers was used to estimate how many nucleated cells each sample contained. To quantify the absolute abundance of each unique TCRbeta CDR3 rearrangement, sequence reads were collapsed and filtered. Productive Simpson clonality was computed per sample as the square root of Simpson's diversity index over productive rearrangements. This is the immuneACCESS table as TCRdb keeps it, with only in-frame sequences that have V and J called. A part of the clones is gone; compared with another copy, unresolved V genes explain less than half, and the rest is unexplained. V and J calls and clone size are copied from that table; D and trimming were computed from the DNA. The sample records about 28,000 clones, 89% of which are singletons. Around half of the sample goes to the ten largest clones.

The CDR3 has 14 amino acids, counting the end cysteine and phenylalanine. Just CDR3 DNA is preserved here, 42 bases in frame from base 1. Between the V and J ends, shortened by 8 bases and 3 bases respectively, the junction contains 16 bases. The germline V gene encodes CDR1 MNHNY and CDR2 SVGAGI (reference sequence). The collaborating institutions used their own protocols to collect whole blood in K2EDTA tubes. For TCRbeta analysis, collaborators shipped samples as frozen whole blood, isolated PBMCs, or DNA extracted from either of those sample types. General study outcomes and caveats: The amount of clinical and demographic metadata varied by source and participant and was provided uncurated.

For this clone: This clone's antigen is unknown. It has no much larger one-base neighbor in the sample; base qualities were not kept.

This clonotype originated in a human donor with acute or convalescent COVID-19. The donor label of this sample is uncertain. This receptor chain uses TRBV6-6 and TRBJ1-1; TRBD1 is a weak D gene call, 5 bases matching. The material sequenced was peripheral blood. Here is the DNA: TGTGCCAGCGCTAAAGGGTTCAGGGACACTGAAGCTTTCTTT. It translates to CASAKGFRDTEAFF.